Sequencing of this T cell receptor (beta chain) was carried out in a study of blood T cells in healthy people across ages. General study points: Greater diversity and more naive CD4+ cells were seen in long-lived donors than in aged donors.

About this clonotype itself: The antigen is undetermined.

Every donor provided around 9.5 milliliters of peripheral blood. V lost 8 bases and J 4 bases, leaving 12 bases between the germline ends. The CDR3 sequence is 13 residues long. Next came a second PCR, run for roughly 6 to 11 cycles, which used a sample-barcoded 5' primer along with a J-beta primer mix. TCRdb analysed the 5' RACE reads with MiXCR anew, one entry per CDR3 protein. The sample carries 850,000 to 1,000,000 distinct CDR3 sequences, about 51% recorded once. Sequencing was performed on blood. This TCR derives from an older woman in good health. The rearrangement joins TRBV12-3 or TRBV12-4 to TRBJ2-4; tentative D call: TRBD2 (6 bases). CDR3 in DNA: TGTGCCAGCGGAGATGGGGGGAAAAACATTCAGTACTTC. Translating it yields CASGDGGKNIQYF.